Shown below are 18 T cell receptor beta chains from a single sample sequenced in a study of shared T cell receptors in the human thymus. This table comes from immunoSEQ multiplex PCR, and its TCRdb copy is limited to in-frame clones, with some not included. This table has approximately 490,000 clones, around 78% appearing once. This same sample was also taken into another study, of human thymus T cells.

The sequencing sample was made of thymocytes. Receptors were obtained from a boy younger than two with a congenital heart defect.

This chain joins TRBV18 and TRBJ2-7; TRBD2 might be the D (6 bases). V shed 0 bases and J shed 6 bases, with 18 bases lying between them. The CDR3 consists of 16 residues. Germline V lookup: CDR1 KGHSH, CDR2 LQKENI. The CDR3 nucleotides are TGTGCCAGCTCACCACCGGTGCCCAGGAGGGGCTCCGAGCAGTACTTC. Translated, it gives CASSPPVPRRGSEQYF. The whole variable domain, filled in from reference TRBV18 and TRBJ2-7, reads NAGVMQNPRHLVRRRGQEARLRCSPMKGHSHVYWYRQLPEEGLKFMVYLQKENIIDESGMPKERFSAEFPKEGPSILRIQQVVRGDSAAYFCASSPPVPRRGSEQYFGPGTRLTVT.

This clone was recorded a few times. The genes are TRBV5-6 and TRBJ1-2, with D perhaps matching TRBD1 (6 bases). This CDR3 spans 15 amino acids. V shed 4 bases and J shed 8 bases, with 21 bases lying between them. Per the germline V gene, CDR1 is SGHDT and CDR2 is YYEEEE. The CDR3 is CASSPGQPVKGGYTF. The CDR3, as DNA: TGTGCCAGCAGCCCAGGACAGCCGGTGAAGGGAGGCTACACCTTC.

This chain links TRBV12-2 with TRBJ2-7; TRBD2, the table's D call, was not compared with the DNA. TRBV12-2 is listed as a pseudogene. The CDR3 loop spans 18 amino acids. The CDR3 DNA sequence: TGTGCAAGTCGCTTATCTCAACATTGTAGCGGAGCCCTCTACGAGCAGTACTTC. Protein sequence: CASRLSQHCSGALYEQYF.

This clone was seen only once. This rearrangement joins TRBV11-2 to TRBJ2-1; 9 bases map to TRBD2. The V and J ends lost 1 base and 9 bases, in that order; junction bases with no gene match: 4. The CDR3 sequence is 14 residues long. Germline V gene data show CDR1 as SGHAT and CDR2 as FQNNGV. The CDR3 bases are TGTGCCAGCAGCTTAGTGCGGGAGGGGGGTGAGCAGTTCTTC. Its translation is CASSLVREGGEQFF.

This chain links TRBV6-4 with TRBJ1-5, with D possibly being TRBD1 (5 bases). V gave up 2 bases and J gave up 5 bases, with 25 bases separating them. Germline V gives CDR1 MRHNA, CDR2 SNTAGT. This CDR3 has 19 amino acids. CDR3 coding DNA: TGTGCCAGCAGTGACCAAAATCCCTCCAGGGCCAGCAAGGATCAGCCCCAGCATTTT. Translating gives CASSDQNPSRASKDQPQHF.

The V and J genes are TRBV7-2 and TRBJ2-5; D is perhaps TRBD1 (6 bases). Germline CDR1 reads SGHTA; CDR2 reads FQGNSA. This CDR3 is 17 amino acids long. V was cut by 4 bases and J by 0 bases, with 18 bases left in between. CDR3 amino acids: CASSSVRQVLDQETQYF. Written as DNA, the CDR3 is TGTGCCAGCAGCTCTGTACGACAGGTCCTCGACCAAGAGACCCAGTACTTC.

The chain has TRBV5-4 and TRBJ2-7, with D perhaps TRBD1 (6 bases). Germline V gives CDR1 SGHNT, CDR2 YYREEE (reference sequence). CDR3 length: 14 residues. The V gene lost 0 bases and the J gene lost 7 bases, with 14 bases spanning the gap. This CDR3 is CASSLGAGAEEQYF. The CDR3 DNA reads as TGTGCCAGCAGCTTGGGGGCAGGGGCGGAGGAGCAGTACTTC.

V gene TRBV4-2 combines with J gene TRBJ2-7; the match to TRBD2 covers 11 bases. Germline V CDR1 and CDR2: LGHNA, YNFKEQ. The V segment lost 0 bases and the J segment 3 bases; nucleotides outside the gene matches: 7. The CDR3 covers 17 residues. CDR3 protein: CASSQDGLAGAHYEQYF. The CDR3 DNA sequence: TGTGCCAGCAGCCAAGATGGACTAGCGGGCGCCCACTACGAGCAGTACTTC.

This chain joins TRBV4-2 and TRBJ2-5; D perhaps matches TRBD1 (5 bases). There are 15 residues in the CDR3. V shed 0 bases and J shed 5 bases, with 13 bases lying between them. Germline CDR1 is LGHNA and CDR2 is YNFKEQ. Here the CDR3 reads CASSQDKGNGETQYF. CDR3 coding DNA: TGTGCCAGCAGCCAAGACAAGGGGAACGGGGAGACCCAGTACTTC.

V usage is TRBV4-1 and J usage is TRBJ2-5; 8 positions agree with TRBD1. Per germline, CDR1 MGHRA and CDR2 YSYEKL. V was pared by 5 bases and J by 5 bases, with 10 bases of the junction left unmatched. The CDR3 loop spans 15 amino acids. CDR3 sequence: CASSVSWRQGETQYF. CDR3 coding DNA: TGCGCCAGCAGCGTATCCTGGCGACAGGGGGAGACCCAGTACTTC.

V is TRBV6-5 and J is TRBJ2-7, with 9 bases that match TRBD2. This CDR3 contains 16 residues. Per the germline V gene, CDR1 is MNHEY and CDR2 is SVGAGI. The V gene end was trimmed by 4 bases and the J gene end by 3 bases; junction bases not matched to a gene: 10. CDR3 amino acids: CASSSQTELAGYEQYF. As DNA, the CDR3 is TGTGCCAGCAGTTCACAGACGGAACTAGCGGGCTACGAGCAGTACTTC.

This chain links TRBV11-2 with TRBJ2-5; 9 bases are a match to TRBD1. The CDR3 sequence is 19 residues long. Germline CDR1 and CDR2: SGHAT and FQNNGV. Trimming took 5 bases from V and 4 from J; bases not matched to a gene: 20. CDR3 DNA: TGTGCCAGCAGCCTCAGACACACTACCGGGACAGGGACAGGAGAGACCCAGTACTTC. It yields the protein CASSLRHTTGTGTGETQYF. The whole variable domain, remainder taken from reference TRBV11-2 and TRBJ2-5, is EAGVAQSPRYKIIEKRQSVAFWCNPISGHATLYWYQQILGQGPKLLIQFQNNGVVDDSQLPKDRFSAERLKGVDSTLKIQPAKLEDSAVYLCASSLRHTTGTGTGETQYFGPGTRLLVL.

In DNA form, the CDR3 reads TGTGCCAGCAGCTTGGCGGCGGGGGTTGATGGCTACACCTTC. This sequence encodes CASSLAAGVDGYTF. The chain is built from TRBV5-6 and TRBJ1-2, with D tentatively TRBD1 (5 bases). From germline, CDR1 is SGHDT and CDR2 YYEEEE. This CDR3 region has 14 residues. V was cut by 0 bases and J by 6 bases, with 12 bases left in between.

This chain connects TRBV30 to TRBJ1-2; TRBD1 is a possible D gene (5 bases). The V and J ends lost 3 bases and 4 bases respectively, with 18 bases between them. The CDR3 sequence is 15 residues long. The germline CDR1 and CDR2 sequences are GTSNPN and SVGIG (reference sequence). CDR3 DNA sequence: TGTGCCTGGAGCTACGACGGGCCCGGGGGCTATGGCTACACCTTC. This codes for CAWSYDGPGGYGYTF.

This clone was seen a few times. V is TRBV21-1 and J is TRBJ2-1; TRBD2 reflects the table's D call only, with no check against the DNA. TRBV21-1 is described as a pseudogene. The CDR3 is 11 residues long. The CDR3, as DNA: TGTGCCAGCAGCACGGGAATTGAGCAGTTCTTC. This gives the protein CASSTGIEQFF.

This clone was seen a handful of times. The chain carries TRBV2 and TRBJ1-2; perhaps TRBD1 as D (5 bases). V shed 8 bases and J shed 0 bases, with 16 bases lying between them. The CDR3 runs to 15 residues. The germline CDR1 and CDR2 sequences are SNHLY and FYNNEI. CDR3 in DNA: TGTGCCAGCGGGGTGGGGCTCACTACTAACTATGGCTACACCTTC. It translates to CASGVGLTTNYGYTF.

The J gene is TRBJ2-5, the V gene TRBV28; no reliable D call. The assigned J gene may be wrong: the sequence end matches TRBJ2-7 better. Germline CDR1 and CDR2: MDHEN and SYDVKM. This CDR3 has 13 residues. The chain's CDR3 is CASSPLVCYEQYF. CDR3 bases: TGTGCCAGCAGCCCTCTCGTGTGCTACGAGCAGTACTTC.

This chain uses TRBV9 with TRBJ1-4, with D tentatively TRBD1 (5 bases). CDR3 size: 15 residues. The germline gives CDR1 SGDLS, CDR2 YYNGEE. Trimming cost V 4 bases and J 5 bases, with 15 bases left between them. The CDR3 bases are TGTGCCAGCAGCCCCGGACACACTCCCAATGAAAAACTGTTTTTT. Translating it yields CASSPGHTPNEKLFF. Full variable domain (remainder filled in from reference TRBV9 and TRBJ1-4): DSGVTQTPKHLITATGQRVTLRCSPRSGDLSVYWYQQSLDQGLQFLIQYYNGEERAKGNILERFSAQQFPDLHSELNLSSLELGDSALYFCASSPGHTPNEKLFFGSGTQLSVL.